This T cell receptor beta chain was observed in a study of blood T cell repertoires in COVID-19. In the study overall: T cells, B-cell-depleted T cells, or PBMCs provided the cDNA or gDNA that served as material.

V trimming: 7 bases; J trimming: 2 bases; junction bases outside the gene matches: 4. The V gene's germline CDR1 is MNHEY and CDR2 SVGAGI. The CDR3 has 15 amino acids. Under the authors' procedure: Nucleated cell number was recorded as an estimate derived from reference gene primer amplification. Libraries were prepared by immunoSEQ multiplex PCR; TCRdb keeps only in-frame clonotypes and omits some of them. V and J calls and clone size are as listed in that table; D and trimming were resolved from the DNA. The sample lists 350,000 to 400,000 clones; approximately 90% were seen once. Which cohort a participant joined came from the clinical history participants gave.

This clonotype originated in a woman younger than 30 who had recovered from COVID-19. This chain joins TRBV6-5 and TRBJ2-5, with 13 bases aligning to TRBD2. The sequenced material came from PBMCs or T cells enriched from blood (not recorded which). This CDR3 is CASTELAGGQETQYF. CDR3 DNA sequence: TGTGCCAGCACCGAACTAGCGGGGGGGCAAGAGACCCAGTACTTC.